This passage covers 10 T cell receptor beta chains from one sample sequenced in a study of T cell responses to AZD1222 COVID-19 vaccine. The method was immunoSEQ multiplex PCR; TCRdb's version includes in-frame clones alone and lacks a portion of them. The table lists 150,000 to 200,000 clones, 94% of them singletons. The sample here was peripheral blood, taken on day 0 of AZD1222 vaccination. The origin of the receptors is an adult in good health.

This sequence joins TRBV5-1 and TRBJ2-1; a weak D match, TRBD2 (5 bases). The CDR3 runs 14 residues. V shed 0 bases and J shed 9 bases, with 13 bases lying between them. Germline values: CDR1 SGHRS, CDR2 YFSETQ. The CDR3 sequence: CASSLGPSFGEQFF. Here the CDR3 DNA reads TGCGCCAGCAGCTTGGGCCCTAGCTTCGGTGAGCAGTTCTTC. Full variable domain (remainder filled in from reference TRBV5-1 and TRBJ2-1): KAGVTQTPRYLIKTRGQQVTLSCSPISGHRSVSWYQQTPGQGLQFLFEYFSETQRNKGNFPGRFSGRQFSNSRSEMNVSTLELGDSALYLCASSLGPSFGEQFFGPGTRLTVL.

The chain combines TRBV9 with TRBJ1-5; D is unclear. The CDR3 covers 14 residues. V lost 0 bases to trimming and J lost 2 bases, with 6 bases between them. Germline V gene sequence: CDR1 SGDLS, CDR2 YYNGEE. The CDR3: CASSVGAGNQPQHF. Here the CDR3 DNA reads TGTGCCAGCAGCGTAGGTGCGGGCAATCAGCCCCAGCATTTT.

This clone was detected only a few times. The chain has TRBV10-2 and TRBJ2-7; D possibly uses TRBD1 or TRBD2 (6 bases each). The CDR3 has 15 amino acids. With 2 bases removed from V and 1 base from J, the gap between germline ends came to 12 bases. Germline CDR1 reads WSHSY; CDR2 reads SAAADI. CDR3 sequence: CASSELGGQSYEQYF. Written as DNA, the CDR3 is TGCGCCAGCAGTGAGCTCGGGGGCCAGTCCTACGAGCAGTACTTC.

The V call is TRBV19, the J call TRBJ1-5; 7 bases map to TRBD1. J lost 1 base, V lost 4 bases, and 7 bases had no gene match. The V gene's germline CDR1 is LNHDA and CDR2 SQIVND (reference sequence). CDR3 length: 16 residues. CDR3 protein: CASSREQGLSNQPQHF. DNA of the CDR3: TGTGCCAGTAGTAGAGAACAGGGGCTCAGCAATCAGCCCCAGCATTTT.

J is TRBJ1-2 and V is TRBV19; 8 positions agree with TRBD1. The J segment lost 0 bases and the V segment lost 9 bases, leaving 12 bases of the junction unmatched. Germline V gives CDR1 LNHDA, CDR2 SQIVND (reference sequence). The CDR3 sequence is 16 residues long. The CDR3, as DNA: TGTGCCAGCGGAAAGGGTTCGGACAGGGCTAACTATGGCTACACCTTC. Its translation: CASGKGSDRANYGYTF.

The gene calls are TRBV6-5 and TRBJ1-3; no firm D call. CDR1 is MNHEY, CDR2 SVGAGI, per germline. This CDR3 region has 13 residues. The V and J ends lost 6 bases and 4 bases respectively, with 10 bases between them. This CDR3 is CASSRTAGNTIYF. In DNA, the CDR3 is TGTGCCAGCAGCAGGACGGCGGGAAACACCATATATTTT.

This rearrangement joins TRBV29-1 to TRBJ1-5; no definite D call. The germline V and J ends were trimmed by 4 bases and 0 bases, with 7 bases remaining between them. The CDR3 has 13 residues. CDR1 is SQVTM and CDR2 is ANQGSEA in the germline V gene. The CDR3 loop is CSVAWDSNQPQHF. DNA for the CDR3: TGCAGCGTTGCCTGGGATAGCAATCAGCCCCAGCATTTT. Full variable domain (remainder filled in from reference TRBV29-1 and TRBJ1-5): SAVISQKPSRDICQRGTSLTIQCQVDSQVTMMFWYRQQPGQSLTLIATANQGSEATYESGFVIDKFPISRPNLTFSTLTVSNMSPEDSSIYLCSVAWDSNQPQHFGDGTRLSIL.

This rearrangement joins TRBV19 to TRBJ1-2; D remains unclear. The CDR3 contains 13 residues. CDR1 is LNHDA and CDR2 is SQIVND in the germline V gene (reference sequence). Trimming stripped 7 bases from V and 2 bases from J, with 11 bases between. DNA for the CDR3: TGTGCCAGTAACCCCCTGGGGAACTATGGCTACACCTTC. It translates to CASNPLGNYGYTF.

V gene TRBV6-5 combines with J gene TRBJ1-2, with a possible D match to TRBD1 (5 bases). The CDR3 contains 15 residues. Looked up from germline, CDR1 is MNHEY and CDR2 is SVGAGI. With 5 bases removed from V and 5 bases from J, the gap between germline ends came to 18 bases. The CDR3: CASSQLPGHLYGYTF. In nucleotides, the CDR3 is TGTGCCAGCAGTCAACTCCCCGGACACCTTTATGGCTACACCTTC.

J is TRBJ1-1 and V is TRBV9; maybe TRBD1 (5 bases). Germline V CDR1 and CDR2: SGDLS, YYNGEE. V was trimmed by 3 bases and J by 6 bases, leaving 18 bases between them. This CDR3 has 15 residues. CDR3 loop: CASSAAGSQWSEAFF. DNA of the CDR3: TGTGCCAGCAGCGCCGCAGGGAGCCAGTGGTCTGAAGCTTTCTTT.